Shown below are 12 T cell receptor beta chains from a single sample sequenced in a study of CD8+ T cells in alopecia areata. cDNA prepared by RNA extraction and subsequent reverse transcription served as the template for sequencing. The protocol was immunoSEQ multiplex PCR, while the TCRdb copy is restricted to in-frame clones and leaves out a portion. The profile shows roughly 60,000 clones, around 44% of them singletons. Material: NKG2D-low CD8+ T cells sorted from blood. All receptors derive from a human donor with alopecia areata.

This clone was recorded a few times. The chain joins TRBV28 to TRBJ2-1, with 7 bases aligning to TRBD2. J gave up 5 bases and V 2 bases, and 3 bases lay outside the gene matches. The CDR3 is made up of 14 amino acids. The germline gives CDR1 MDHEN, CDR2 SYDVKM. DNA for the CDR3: TGTGCCAGCAGTTTACTAGGGAGGGACAATGAGCAGTTCTTC. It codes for CASSLLGRDNEQFF.

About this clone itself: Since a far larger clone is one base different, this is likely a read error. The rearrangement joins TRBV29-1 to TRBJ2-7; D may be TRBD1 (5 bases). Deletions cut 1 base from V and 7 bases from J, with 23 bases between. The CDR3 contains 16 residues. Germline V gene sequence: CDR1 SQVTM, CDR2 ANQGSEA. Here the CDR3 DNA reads TGCAGCGTTGAAGGAGGAAAGGGGCGACCCTACAATGAGCAGTACTTC. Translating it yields CSVEGGKGRPYNEQYF.

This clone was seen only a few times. The chain's CDR3 is CSAAVGNGEQYF. The CDR3 bases are TGCAGCGCCGCCGTCGGAAACGGCGAGCAGTACTTC. The chain has TRBV29-1 and TRBJ2-7; D gene unclear. The V and J ends lost 7 bases and 6 bases respectively, with 16 bases between them. CDR3 length: 12 amino acids. The V gene's germline CDR1 is SQVTM and CDR2 ANQGSEA.

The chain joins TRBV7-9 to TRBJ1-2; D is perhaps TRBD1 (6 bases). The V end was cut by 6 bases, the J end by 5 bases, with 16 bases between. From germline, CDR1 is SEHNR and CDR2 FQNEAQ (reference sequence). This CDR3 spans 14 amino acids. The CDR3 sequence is CASRDPGTSYGYTF. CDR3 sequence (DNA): TGTGCCAGCAGGGACCCCGGGACAAGTTATGGCTACACCTTC.

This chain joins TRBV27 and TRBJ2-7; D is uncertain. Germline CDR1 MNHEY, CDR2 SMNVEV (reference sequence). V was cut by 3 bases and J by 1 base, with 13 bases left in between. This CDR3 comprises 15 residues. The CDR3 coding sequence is TGTGCCAGCAGTTTGGGTCGGGTCGAATCCTACGAGCAGTACTTC. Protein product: CASSLGRVESYEQYF.

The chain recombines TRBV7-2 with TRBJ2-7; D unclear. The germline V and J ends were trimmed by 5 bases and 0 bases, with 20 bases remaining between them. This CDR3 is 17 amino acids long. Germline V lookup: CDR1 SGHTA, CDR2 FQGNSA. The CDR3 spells CASSRPDGTPLSYEQYF. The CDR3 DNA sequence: TGTGCCAGCAGCCGCCCGGACGGAACCCCCCTCTCCTACGAGCAGTACTTC.

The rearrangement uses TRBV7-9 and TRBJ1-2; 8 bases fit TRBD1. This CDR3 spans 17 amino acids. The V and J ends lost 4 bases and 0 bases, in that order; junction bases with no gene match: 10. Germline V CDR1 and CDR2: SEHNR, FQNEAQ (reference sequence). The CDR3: CASSSGQVVIANYGYTF. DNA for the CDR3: TGTGCCAGCAGCTCGGGACAGGTCGTAATAGCTAACTATGGCTACACCTTC.

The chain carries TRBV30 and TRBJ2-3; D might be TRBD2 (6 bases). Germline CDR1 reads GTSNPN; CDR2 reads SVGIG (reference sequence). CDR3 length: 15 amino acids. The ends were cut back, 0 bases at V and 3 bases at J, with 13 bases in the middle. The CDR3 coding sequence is TGTGCCTGGAGTGTACTGGGGGGAGGAACAGATACGCAGTATTTT. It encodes CAWSVLGGGTDTQYF. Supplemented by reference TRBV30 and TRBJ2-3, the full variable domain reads SQTIHQWPATLVQPVGSPLSLECTVEGTSNPNLYWYRQAAGRGLQLLFYSVGIGQISSEVPQNLSASRPQDRQFILSSKKLLLSDSGFYLCAWSVLGGGTDTQYFGPGTRLTVL.

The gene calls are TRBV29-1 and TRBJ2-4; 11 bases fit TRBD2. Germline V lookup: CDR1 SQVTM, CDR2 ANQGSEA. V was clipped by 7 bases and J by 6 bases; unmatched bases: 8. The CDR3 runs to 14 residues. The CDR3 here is CSGIAGGPGNIQYF. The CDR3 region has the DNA TGCAGCGGGATAGCGGGAGGGCCGGGAAACATTCAGTACTTC. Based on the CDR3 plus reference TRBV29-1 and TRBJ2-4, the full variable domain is SAVISQKPSRDICQRGTSLTIQCQVDSQVTMMFWYRQQPGQSLTLIATANQGSEATYESGFVIDKFPISRPNLTFSTLTVSNMSPEDSSIYLCSGIAGGPGNIQYFGAGTRLSVL.

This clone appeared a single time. The CDR3: CASSRAAEAFF. The CDR3 DNA follows: TGTGCCAGCAGCCGAGCAGCTGAAGCTTTCTTT. The chain couples TRBV7-2 to TRBJ1-1; D gene ambiguous. Germline CDR1 SGHTA, CDR2 FQGNSA. This CDR3 is 11 amino acids long. The V gene lost 5 bases and the J gene lost 6 bases, with 7 bases spanning the gap.

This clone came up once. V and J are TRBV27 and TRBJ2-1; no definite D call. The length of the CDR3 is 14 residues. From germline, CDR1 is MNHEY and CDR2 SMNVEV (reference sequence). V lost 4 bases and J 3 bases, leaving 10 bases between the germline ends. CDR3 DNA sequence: TGTGCCAGCAGTTCGGACCGATACTACAATGAGCAGTTCTTC. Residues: CASSSDRYYNEQFF.

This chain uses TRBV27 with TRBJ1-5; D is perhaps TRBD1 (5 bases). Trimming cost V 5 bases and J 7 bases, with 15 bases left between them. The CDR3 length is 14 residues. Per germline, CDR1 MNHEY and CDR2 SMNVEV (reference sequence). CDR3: CASSPLTGSQPQHF. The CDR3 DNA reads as TGTGCCAGCAGTCCTCTTACAGGTTCCCAGCCCCAGCATTTT.